This TCR beta chain comes out of a study of shared clonotypes between healthy human individuals (dated by TCRdb to the early 2020s). In the study overall: The cohort comprised two women and a few men aged 18 to 49 years. To increase sequencing depth and limit assay-specific biases, different laboratories used diverse techniques to prepare libraries and sequence TCR repertoires. Per donor, leukapheresis produced somewhere between about 0.85 and 8.9 billion PBMCs. For each donor, CD4 naive and CD4 memory were each run on three plates, CD8 naive on two plates, and CD8 memory on one plate. Blood TCR repertoires of several healthy adults were deeply sequenced to estimate repertoire size and the extent of clonotype sharing between individuals.

Using the deep immunoSEQ assay, TCR CDR3 regions were amplified from genomic DNA by multiplex PCR. Genomic DNA extracted from each cell subset was distributed evenly over all wells of several immunoSEQ 96-well plates, and each plate served as one replicate. For sorted subsets, approximately 0.2 ug of genomic DNA, equivalent to around 30,000 T cell genomes, went into each replicate PCR. Purified libraries were quantified with a Qubit 3.0 fluorometer, sized on a Bioanalyzer 2100, and re-quantified with the KAPA Library Quantification kit. Each immunoSEQ 96-well plate was sequenced on its own single-read 150-cycle Illumina NextSeq 550 flow cell. From the authors' description of their analysis: Because only junctional sequences without quality scores were contained in the immunoSEQ output, filtering matching that applied to full-length reads could not be performed. Sequences were annotated with PyIR, a Python wrapper for IgBLAST v1.9, and V/J genes and CDR3 were assigned using IMGT germline references. Any read was removed if the V/J assignment was weak (E-value above 1e-6), the CDR3 was missing, or the read contained stop codons, out-of-frame junctions, or ambiguous translated residues. A V3J clonotype was defined by an identical inferred V gene, J gene, and CDR3 amino acid sequence. To compute the percentage overlap between repertoires, the number of shared unique clonotypes was divided by the size of the smaller repertoire. Three approaches were used to assess repertoire richness: RTK rarefaction, the Chao1 estimator, and Recon v2.1 estimates of unobserved clonotypes. Generation probabilities were computed with OLGA for all TCRbeta clonotypes obtained by the gDNA method from four donors. TCRdb's version of the immuneACCESS table is confined to in-frame rearrangements and falls short of the full clone set. An unresolved V gene accounts for under half of the shortfall where checked; the remainder is of unknown origin. The DNA gave D and trimming, while V, J and clone size come from that table. The sample table shows approximately 2,300,000 clones, and about 90% are seen once. The top ten constitute around 0.35% of the sample.

The donors were healthy, HIV-negative adults with no recently reported acute infections or vaccinations. Every donor was a Caucasian adult living in Nashville, Tennessee, USA. CD4+ T cells were enriched through magnetic negative selection, after which naive cells were positively selected on CD45RA and the remaining negative fraction served as the memory subset. Blood was collected by leukapheresis, and PBMCs were isolated by Ficoll-Histopaque density gradient centrifugation and then cryopreserved in liquid nitrogen vapor phase. Purity and quantity of every magnetically sorted T cell population were checked by analytical flow cytometry. Each sorted fraction had its genomic DNA isolated and then quantified by UV absorbance on a Nanodrop 2000c. CDR1 and CDR2 are drawn from the germline V gene: MGHRA, YSYEKL. Trimming removed 2 bases from V and 7 bases from J; the gene matches leave 12 bases unexplained. From its cysteine to its phenylalanine, the CDR3 spans 16 amino acids. This entry keeps only the CDR3 DNA: 48 bases, framed from base 1.

This clone was observed once. Its antigen is not yet known. Per-base qualities were not stored, and no clone one base away is much larger. Overall study outcomes, separate from this receptor: Compared with non-shared clonotypes, clonotypes shared by all four sorted-subset donors had higher generation probabilities. Sharing across a few donors was observed for about 4.8% of naive CD4, over 3% of naive CD8, over 2% of memory CD4, and around 0.42% of memory CD8 clonotypes. Incomplete sequencing was indicated by rarefaction of sorted-subset datasets, despite the large sequencing depth. Sampling was restricted to blood, and TCR repertoires in tissues likely differ from the TCR repertoires found in blood. Because the study included only a small number of donors, the genetic and exposure-history diversity represented was limited. Based on pairwise subsampling, the degree of clonotype sharing among donors was expected to be affected by sequencing depth. Naive subsets generally had larger estimated clonotype richness than memory subsets.

The sequencing sample was made of naive CD4+ T cells from PBMCs. The sample's cell subset or site label is to be understood as: CD45RA+ positively selected. The sequence was obtained from a man younger than 35 in good health. Some clones in this sample may be carry-over from other donors' samples. The chain couples TRBV4-1 to TRBJ2-7, and 9 junctional nucleotides match TRBD1. The CDR3 corresponds to CASSQRFSTGGEEQYF. At the DNA level, the sequence is TGCGCCAGCAGCCAACGATTTAGTACAGGGGGCGAGGAGCAGTACTTC.